The 22 T cell receptor beta chains given below trace back to one sample, sequenced in a study of tumor-infiltrating lymphocytes in glioblastoma multiforme. TCRB libraries came from RNA via three nested multiplex PCR rounds. TCRdb redid the calling of the multiplex PCR reads with MiXCR, one entry per CDR3 protein. The profile covers 25,000 to 40,000 distinct CDR3 sequences, with around 60% appearing a single time and around 35% taken by the ten largest. Sequencing was carried out using brain tumor tissue. The receptor source for this set is a male donor with glioblastoma.

The rearrangement uses TRBV20-1 and TRBJ2-2, with TRBD2 identical over 10 bases. After removal of 7 bases from V and 6 bases from J, the junction contained 2 bases not matched to a gene. CDR1 and CDR2 (germline): DFQATT, SNEGSKA (reference sequence). This CDR3 is built from 12 residues. For the CDR3, the DNA is TGCAGTGTTAGCGGGGGGCCCGGGGAGCTGTTTTTT. It encodes CSVSGGPGELFF.

About this clonotype: Sequence at one end of the junction differs from germline and may be a read error. V and J are TRBV12-3 or TRBV12-4 and TRBJ1-1; maybe TRBD1 (5 bases). The CDR3 totals 18 residues. CDR3 amino acids: CASTPGDQGTFLDTETFF. The DNA for the CDR3 is TGTGCCAGCACCCCTGGGGATCAGGGTACGTTCTTGGACACTGAAACTTTCTTT.

The CDR3: CASRRTSGRVEDEQFF. The CDR3 nucleotides read TGCGCCAGCAGACGGACTAGCGGGAGGGTAGAGGATGAGCAGTTCTTC. The chain carries TRBV5-1 and TRBJ2-1, with 15 positions matching TRBD2. The V and J ends lost 5 bases and 8 bases, in that order; junction bases with no gene match: 8. Germline loops: CDR1 SGHRS, CDR2 YFSETQ. The length of the CDR3 is 16 residues. The whole variable domain, filled in from reference TRBV5-1 and TRBJ2-1, reads KAGVTQTPRYLIKTRGQQVTLSCSPISGHRSVSWYQQTPGQGLQFLFEYFSETQRNKGNFPGRFSGRQFSNSRSEMNVSTLELGDSALYLCASRRTSGRVEDEQFFGPGTRLTVL.

The chain carries TRBV10-1 and TRBJ2-2; 7 nucleotides agree with TRBD1. Germline values: CDR1 WNHNN, CDR2 SYGVQD (reference sequence). The CDR3 consists of 15 residues. The V segment lost 5 bases and the J segment 2 bases; nucleotides outside the gene matches: 5. For the CDR3, the DNA is TGCGCCAGCAGTACTAGACAGGGCAACACCGGGGAGCTGTTTTTT. It specifies CASSTRQGNTGELFF.

This clonotype was counted a few times. J is TRBJ2-1 and V is TRBV11-3; possibly TRBD2 for D (6 bases). Per germline, CDR1 SGHNT and CDR2 YENEEA. The CDR3 is 13 amino acids. V lost 3 bases and J lost 6, with 9 bases in between. The CDR3, as DNA: TGTGCCAGCAGCTTCGGAGGGCCCAATGAGCAGTTCTTC. Protein product: CASSFGGPNEQFF.

The chain has TRBV12-3 or TRBV12-4 and TRBJ1-4; tentatively, D is TRBD1 (6 bases). Trimming cost V 3 bases and J 8 bases, with 13 bases left between them. This CDR3 region has 14 residues. The CDR3 here is CASSLGAQWEKLFF. The CDR3, as DNA: TGTGCCAGCAGTTTGGGGGCCCAGTGGGAAAAACTGTTTTTT.

Many counts were recorded for this clonotype. The chain employs TRBV5-8 and TRBJ2-3; 11 bases line up with TRBD2. This CDR3 is 16 amino acids long. CDR1 is SGHTS, CDR2 YDEGEE, per germline. V trimming: 4 bases; J trimming: 6 bases; junction bases outside the gene matches: 10. In DNA, the CDR3 is TGTGCCAGCAGCGAAGGGACTAGCGGTGGTTGGGATACGCAGTATTTT. It is translated as CASSEGTSGGWDTQYF.

In regard to this clonotype: This sequence may be a read error, since a much larger clone differs from it by one base. The chain uses TRBV4-2 and TRBJ2-4; 7 nucleotides agree with TRBD2. CDR3 size: 17 residues. Germline CDR1 is LGHNA and CDR2 is YNFKEQ. The CDR3 loop is CARSQDGGSGAKNIQYF. DNA for the CDR3: TGTGCCAGAAGCCAAGACGGGGGGAGCGGGGCCAAAAACATTCAGTACTTC.

Turning to this clonotype: This is likely a read error, given that the CDR3 carries no conserved phenylalanine or tryptophan at its end. This sequence joins TRBV5-5 and TRBJ1-1; D unresolved. The germline V gene has CDR1 SGHKS and CDR2 YYEKEE (reference sequence). The CDR3 is 14 amino acids. V lost 1 base, J lost 4 bases, and 11 bases lay in between. Written as DNA, the CDR3 is TGTGCCAGCAGCTTGTCTATGGTGAGCACTGAAGCTTTCTCT. It codes for CASSLSMVSTEAFS.

Remarks on this clonotype: A much bigger clone sits one base away, suggesting this may be a read error. The chain has TRBV29-1 and TRBJ2-3; possibly TRBD2 for D (6 bases). The germline CDR1 and CDR2 sequences are SQVTM and ANQGSEA. The V end lost 7 bases, the J end lost 4 bases, and 12 bases lay between the germline ends. CDR3 size: 12 residues. DNA of the CDR3: TGCAGCGACGTCGGGACTGCAGATACGCAGTATTTT. The encoded protein is CSDVGTADTQYF.

This clonotype has just one count. This chain joins TRBV10-3 and TRBJ2-1; 7 nucleotides align to TRBD2. V trimming: 4 bases; J trimming: 11 bases; junction bases outside the gene matches: 17. The CDR3 spans 16 residues. Germline V gives CDR1 ENHRY, CDR2 SYGVKD. In nucleotides, the CDR3 is TGTGCCATCAGTGGAAGGGCGGGAGTTGTAGTTGATAAGCAGTTCTTC. Its translation: CAISGRAGVVVDKQFF.

In regard to this clonotype: Compared with germline, one end of the junction differs, possibly owing to a read error. The CDR3 DNA sequence: TGCAGTCCTAGTGCGGGAGGATCCTACATTGAGCAGTTCTTC. It yields the protein CSPSAGGSYIEQFF. This chain connects TRBV20-1 to TRBJ2-1; TRBD2 matches at 8 bases. Per germline, CDR1 DFQATT and CDR2 SNEGSKA (reference sequence). This CDR3 has 14 residues.

This clonotype was counted once. At one end, the junction sequence differs from germline, possibly due to a read error. The rearrangement joins TRBV10-2 to TRBJ2-3; unclear D gene. In germline, CDR1 is WSHSY, CDR2 SAAADI. The CDR3 is made up of 12 amino acids. DNA of the CDR3: TGCGCCAGCAGATCACAAGAGGCTACGCAGTGTTTT. Its protein is CASRSQEATQCF.

This clonotype was observed at least ten times. This may be a read error, as it is one base from a much larger clone. The chain links TRBV20-1 to TRBJ1-5; D unclear. V was shortened by 3 bases and J by 9 bases, with 21 bases between the two germline ends. CDR3 length equals 15 residues. CDR1 DFQATT and CDR2 SNEGSKA come from the germline V gene (reference sequence). DNA of the CDR3: TGCAGTGCTAGTGGGCAAGGCAGTTTGATGCTGCCCCAGCATTTT. This sequence encodes CSASGQGSLMLPQHF.

Comment on this clonotype: The junction differs from germline at one of its ends, possibly a read error. The chain carries TRBV6-5 and TRBJ2-6; D might be TRBD1 (7 bases). The CDR3 spans 17 residues. Germline CDR1 MNHEY, CDR2 SVGAGI. This CDR3 reads CVSGYVAGGTGANVLTF. DNA for the CDR3: TGTGTCAGCGGTTATGTGGCAGGGGGGACTGGGGCCAACGTCCTGACTTTC.

Turning to this clonotype: At one boundary the junction diverges from the germline segment, which might be a read error. The chain uses TRBV11-2 and TRBJ1-1, with a tentative D call TRBD1 (6 bases). CDR1 is SGHAT and CDR2 is FQNNGV in the germline V gene. The CDR3 contains 14 residues. The chain's CDR3 is CANSFGQMNTEAFF. The CDR3 nucleotides read TGTGCCAACAGCTTCGGACAGATGAACACTGAAGCTTTCTTT.

Remarks on this clonotype: Compared with germline, one end of the junction differs, possibly owing to a read error. The gene calls are TRBV5-1 and TRBJ2-2; D call uncertain. The germline V gene encodes CDR1 SGHRS and CDR2 YFSETQ. This CDR3 region has 15 residues. The CDR3 DNA reads as TGCACCAGCAGCTTGTTCCAGGTTAACACCGGGGAGCTGTTTTTT. Translating gives CTSSLFQVNTGELFF.

This clonotype was detected a few times. The rearrangement joins TRBV24-1 to TRBJ2-1; D is possibly TRBD2 (6 bases). There are 14 residues in the CDR3. V lost 4 bases, J lost 0 bases, and 6 bases lay in between. Germline V gives CDR1 KGHDR, CDR2 SFDVKD. The DNA for the CDR3 is TGTGCCACCAGTGAGGGGGGCTCCTACAATGAGCAGTTCTTC. It codes for CATSEGGSYNEQFF.

The sample holds a few counts of this clonotype. The junction departs from the called germline gene at one end, perhaps through a read error. The chain is built from TRBV4-1 and TRBJ1-1; D gene ambiguous. Germline CDR1 MGHRA, CDR2 YSYEKL. This CDR3 has 13 residues. CDR3 residues: CASSKEILTEALF. As DNA, the CDR3 is TGCGCCAGCAGCAAAGAGATTTTGACTGAAGCTCTCTTT.

This clonotype was picked up many times. The chain employs TRBV20-1 and TRBJ2-7; 7 bases line up with TRBD1. Germline loops: CDR1 DFQATT, CDR2 SNEGSKA (reference sequence). The V gene end was trimmed by 0 bases and the J gene end by 5 bases; junction bases not matched to a gene: 7. This CDR3 region has 14 residues. This CDR3 is CSARDLQGVDEQYF. The CDR3 DNA follows: TGCAGTGCTAGAGATCTTCAGGGGGTCGACGAGCAGTACTTC.

The chain joins TRBV12-3 or TRBV12-4 to TRBJ1-3; D unresolved. The CDR3 covers 12 residues. Deletions cut 7 bases from V and 2 bases from J, with 6 bases between. Written as DNA, the CDR3 is TGTGCCAGCAAATGGACTGGAAACACCATATATTTT. Its protein is CASKWTGNTIYF.

The rearrangement joins TRBV4-1 to TRBJ2-7; no firm D call. Germline CDR1 is MGHRA and CDR2 is YSYEKL. The CDR3 contains 17 residues. V was cut by 3 bases and J by 2 bases, with 20 bases left in between. CDR3 protein: CASSHIIYSGVPYEQYF. The CDR3 region has the DNA TGCGCCAGCAGCCATATAATTTATTCCGGAGTCCCCTACGAGCAGTACTTC.